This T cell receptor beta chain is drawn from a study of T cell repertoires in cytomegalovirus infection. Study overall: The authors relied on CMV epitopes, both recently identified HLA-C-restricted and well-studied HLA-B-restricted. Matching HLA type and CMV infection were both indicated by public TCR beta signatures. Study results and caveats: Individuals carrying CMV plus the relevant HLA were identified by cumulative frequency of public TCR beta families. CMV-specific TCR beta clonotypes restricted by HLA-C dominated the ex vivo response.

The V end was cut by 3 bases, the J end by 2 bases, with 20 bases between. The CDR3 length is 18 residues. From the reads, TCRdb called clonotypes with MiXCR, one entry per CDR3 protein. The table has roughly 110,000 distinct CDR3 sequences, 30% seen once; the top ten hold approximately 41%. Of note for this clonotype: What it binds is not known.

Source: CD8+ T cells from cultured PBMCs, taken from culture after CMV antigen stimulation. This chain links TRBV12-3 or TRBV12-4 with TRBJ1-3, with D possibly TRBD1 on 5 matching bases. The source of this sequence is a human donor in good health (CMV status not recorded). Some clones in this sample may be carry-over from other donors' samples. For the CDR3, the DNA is TGTGCCAGCAGTTTTCGGTATGGGACCCAGAAGGCTGGAAACACCATATATTTT. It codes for CASSFRYGTQKAGNTIYF.